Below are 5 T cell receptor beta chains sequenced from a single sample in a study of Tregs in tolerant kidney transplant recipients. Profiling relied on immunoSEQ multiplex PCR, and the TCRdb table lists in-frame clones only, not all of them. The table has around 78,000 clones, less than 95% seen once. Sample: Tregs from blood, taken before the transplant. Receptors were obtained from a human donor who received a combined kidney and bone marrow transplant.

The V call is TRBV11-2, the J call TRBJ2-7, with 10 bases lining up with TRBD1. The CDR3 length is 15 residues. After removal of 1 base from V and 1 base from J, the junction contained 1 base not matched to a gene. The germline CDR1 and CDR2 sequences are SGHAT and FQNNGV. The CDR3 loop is CASSLGTGGSYEQYF. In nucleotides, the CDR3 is TGTGCCAGCAGCTTAGGGACAGGGGGTTCCTACGAGCAGTACTTC. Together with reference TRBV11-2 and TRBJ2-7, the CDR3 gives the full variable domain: EAGVAQSPRYKIIEKRQSVAFWCNPISGHATLYWYQQILGQGPKLLIQFQNNGVVDDSQLPKDRFSAERLKGVDSTLKIQPAKLEDSAVYLCASSLGTGGSYEQYFGPGTRLTVT.

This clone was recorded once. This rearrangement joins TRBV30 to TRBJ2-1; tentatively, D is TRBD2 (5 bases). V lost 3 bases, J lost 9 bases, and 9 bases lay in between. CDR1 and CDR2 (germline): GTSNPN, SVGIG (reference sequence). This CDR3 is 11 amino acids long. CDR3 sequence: CAWRDLSEQFF. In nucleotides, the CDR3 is TGTGCCTGGAGGGACTTAAGTGAGCAGTTCTTC. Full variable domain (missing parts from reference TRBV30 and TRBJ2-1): SQTIHQWPATLVQPVGSPLSLECTVEGTSNPNLYWYRQAAGRGLQLLFYSVGIGQISSEVPQNLSASRPQDRQFILSSKKLLLSDSGFYLCAWRDLSEQFFGPGTRLTVL.

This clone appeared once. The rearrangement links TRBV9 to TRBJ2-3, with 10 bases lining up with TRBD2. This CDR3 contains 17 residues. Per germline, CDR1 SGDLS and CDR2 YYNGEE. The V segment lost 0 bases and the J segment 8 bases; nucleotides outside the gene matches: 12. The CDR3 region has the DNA TGTGCCAGCAGCGTAGATAGGACGGCTAGCGGGAGCCGTACGCAGTATTTT. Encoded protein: CASSVDRTASGSRTQYF.

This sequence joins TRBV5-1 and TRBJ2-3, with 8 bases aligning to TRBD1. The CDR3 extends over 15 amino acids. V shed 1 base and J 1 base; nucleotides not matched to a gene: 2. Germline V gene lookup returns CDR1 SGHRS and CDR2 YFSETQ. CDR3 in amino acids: CASSLMGQGTDTQYF. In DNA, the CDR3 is TGCGCCAGCAGCTTGATGGGACAGGGCACAGATACGCAGTATTTT.

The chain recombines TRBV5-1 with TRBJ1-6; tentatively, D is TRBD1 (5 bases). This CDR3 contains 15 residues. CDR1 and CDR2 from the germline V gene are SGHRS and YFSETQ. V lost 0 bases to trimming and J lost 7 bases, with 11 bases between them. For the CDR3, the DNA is TGCGCCAGCAGCTTGGCCGGGGGAGGGAATTCACCCCTCCACTTT. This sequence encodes CASSLAGGGNSPLHF.